The clone carrying this T cell receptor (beta chain) has only a few counts. Its antigen is unknown. The data originate from a study of blood T cells in healthy people across ages. General study findings and limits: PBMCs went unsorted, and a conclusive naive versus antigen-experienced comparison was therefore prevented. Relative to aged donors, long-lived donors carried more naive CD4+ cells and displayed higher diversity.

The donors, all healthy, were Caucasians living in Russia, aged about 6 to 90. Trimming at V came to 8 bases and at J to 2 bases, leaving 8 bases not matched to a gene. The CDR3 sequence is 15 residues long. A second roughly 7 to 12 cycle PCR used barcoded and J-beta primers. TCRdb reanalysed the 5' RACE reads using MiXCR and keeps one entry per CDR3 protein. The sample contains about 1.6 million distinct CDR3 sequences, about 32% of which appear only once. The chain couples TRBV12-3 or TRBV12-4 to TRBJ2-1; TRBD2 agrees at 8 bases. The receptor comes from a woman in her 30s in good health. What was sequenced was blood. The CDR3 loop is CASLPGRGAYNEQFF. The CDR3 DNA follows: TGTGCCAGCCTGCCCGGGAGGGGCGCCTACAATGAGCAGTTCTTC.